The 3 T cell receptor beta chains below come from one sample, sequenced in a study of blood T cell repertoires in COVID-19 (dated by TCRdb to 2018 to 2020). The library was generated by the immunoSEQ multiplex PCR assay. TCRdb re-hosts the immuneACCESS table, in-frame sequences only. Its copies lack some clones; in the studies checked, an unresolved V gene accounts for under half of them, and the cause for the rest is not known. The sample table holds over 200,000 clones, of which around 83% were seen once. The ten top clones hold around 5.4% of the sample. Material: peripheral blood. The receptors were sampled from a man older than 75 with acute or convalescent COVID-19.

This sequence joins TRBV7-9 and TRBJ2-3, with TRBD2 matching over 10 bases. V trimming: 4 bases; J trimming: 4 bases; junction bases outside the gene matches: 11. CDR1 is SEHNR and CDR2 is FQNEAQ in the germline V gene (reference sequence). The CDR3 consists of 17 residues. CDR3 sequence: CASSSEASGRRSDTQYF. DNA for the CDR3: TGTGCCAGCAGCTCCGAGGCTAGCGGGAGAAGGTCAGATACGCAGTATTTT. Variable domain in full (rest from reference TRBV7-9 and TRBJ2-3): DTGVSQNPRHKITKRGQNVTFRCDPISEHNRLYWYRQTLGQGPEFLTYFQNEAQLEKSRLLSDRFSAERPKGSFSTLEIQRTEQGDSAMYLCASSSEASGRRSDTQYFGPGTRLTVL.

This chain links TRBV7-3 with TRBJ2-3; D might be TRBD2 (5 bases). CDR1 is SGHTA, CDR2 FQGTGA, per germline. Trimming cost V 3 bases and J 2 bases, with 12 bases left between them. CDR3 length: 15 residues. CDR3 in amino acids: CASSFSRAHTDTQYF. DNA for the CDR3: TGTGCCAGCAGCTTTTCGAGGGCCCACACAGATACGCAGTATTTT. The full variable domain, with the rest looked up from reference TRBV7-3 and TRBJ2-3, is GAGVSQTPSNKVTEKGKYVELRCDPISGHTALYWYRQSLGQGPEFLIYFQGTGAADDSGLPNDRFFAVRPEGSVSTLKIQRTERGDSAVYLCASSFSRAHTDTQYFGPGTRLTVL.

The V call is TRBV6-5, the J call TRBJ1-2, with TRBD1 identical over 8 bases. The CDR3 runs to 14 residues. From germline, CDR1 is MNHEY and CDR2 SVGAGI. The junction had 1 base not matched to a gene; V was cut back by 2 bases and J by 2 bases. The CDR3 DNA reads as TGTGCCAGCAGTTACCGGGACAGGAACTATGGCTACACCTTC. This gives the protein CASSYRDRNYGYTF.